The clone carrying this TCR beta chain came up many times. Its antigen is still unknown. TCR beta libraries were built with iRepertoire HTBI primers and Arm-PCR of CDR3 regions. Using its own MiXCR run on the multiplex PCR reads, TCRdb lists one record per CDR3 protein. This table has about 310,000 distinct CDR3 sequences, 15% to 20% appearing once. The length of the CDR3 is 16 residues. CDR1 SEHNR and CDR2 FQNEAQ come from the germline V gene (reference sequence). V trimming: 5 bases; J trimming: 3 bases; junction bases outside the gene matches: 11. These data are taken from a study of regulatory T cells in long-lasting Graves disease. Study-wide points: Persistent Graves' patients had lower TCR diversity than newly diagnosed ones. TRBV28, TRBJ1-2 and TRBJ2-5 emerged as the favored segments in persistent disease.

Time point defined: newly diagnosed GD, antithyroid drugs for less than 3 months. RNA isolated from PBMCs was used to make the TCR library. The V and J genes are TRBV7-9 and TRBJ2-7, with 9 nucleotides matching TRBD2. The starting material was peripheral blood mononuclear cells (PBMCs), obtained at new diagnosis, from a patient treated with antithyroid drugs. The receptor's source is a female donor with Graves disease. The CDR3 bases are TGTGCCAGCAGCACCCTACTAGCGGGTGGATACTACGAGCAGTACTTC. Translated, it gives CASSTLLAGGYYEQYF.